The following is a TCR beta chain sequence with its context. Antigen unknown. Sequenced with the Oncomine TCR Beta short-read assay was DNA taken from cultured CD4+ T cells. In TCRdb, the PCR reads were re-called with MiXCR into one record per CDR3 protein. Seen here are 12,000 or so distinct CDR3 sequences, 40% to 60% observed once, and the top ten hold approximately 30%. This CDR3 has 12 residues. Trimming pared 8 bases from V and 5 bases from J, leaving 9 bases between. The sample belongs to a study of vaccination and CD4 T cells after COVID-19. Across the whole study: Convalescent patients gave post-COVID blood a median about 100 days post-diagnosis, range 35 to 161. The interval from dose two to post-vaccine sampling had a median of around 79 days, and it ranged from 14 to 241.

Treatment of the sample: roughly nine-day PBMC culture with coronavirus spike peptide pools or control peptides (ViraFEST assay). After expanding antigen-specific T cells with peptide pools, ViraFEST sequenced their TCRs. With around ten days of culture completed, CD4+ T cells were isolated by negative selection. Input material: CD4+ T cells from blood, cultured in vitro. This chain connects TRBV12-3 or TRBV12-4 to TRBJ2-2; D possibly corresponds to TRBD2 (5 bases). This sequence originates from a human donor who had recovered from COVID-19. CDR3 protein: CASGRGTGELFF. The CDR3 coding sequence is TGTGCCAGCGGCCGAGGGACCGGGGAGCTGTTTTTT.